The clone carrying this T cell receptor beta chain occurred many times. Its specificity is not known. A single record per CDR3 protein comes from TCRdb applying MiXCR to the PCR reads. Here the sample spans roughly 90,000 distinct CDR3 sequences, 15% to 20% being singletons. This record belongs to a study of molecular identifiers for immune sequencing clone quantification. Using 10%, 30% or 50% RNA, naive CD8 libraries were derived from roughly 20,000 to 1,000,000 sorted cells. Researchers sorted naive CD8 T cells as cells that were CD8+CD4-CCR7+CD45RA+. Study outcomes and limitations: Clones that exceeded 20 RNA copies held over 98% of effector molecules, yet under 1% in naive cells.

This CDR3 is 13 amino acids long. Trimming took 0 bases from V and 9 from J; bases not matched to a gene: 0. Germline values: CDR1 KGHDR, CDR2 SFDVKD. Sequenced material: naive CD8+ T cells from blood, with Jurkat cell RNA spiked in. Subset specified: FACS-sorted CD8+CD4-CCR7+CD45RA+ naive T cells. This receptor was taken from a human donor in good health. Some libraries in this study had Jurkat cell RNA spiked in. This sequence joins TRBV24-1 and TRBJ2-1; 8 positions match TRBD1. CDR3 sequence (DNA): TGTGCCACCAGTGATTTGCAGGGGGCTGAGCAGTTCTTC. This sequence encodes CATSDLQGAEQFF.